These T cell receptor beta chains were read from a single sample in a study of beta chain features in type 1 diabetes. Libraries were prepared by immunoSEQ multiplex PCR; TCRdb keeps only in-frame clonotypes and omits some of them. Among under 200,000 clones listed, 7.5% to 9.5% were seen once. Sequencing was performed on central memory CD4+ T cells from blood. The receptors originated from a woman aged 18-29 years in good health. Each CDR3 is given without its conserved first and last residue.

TRBV5-4	TRBJ1-2	ASTPGLDYGYT
TRBV30	TRBJ1-1	AWSAGTGIFEAF
TRBV6-1	TRBJ1-4	ASSELQANEKLF
TRBV7-9	TRBJ1-1	ASSRRDTEAF
TRBV27	TRBJ2-6	ASSLFLDFGANVLT
TRBV10-3	TRBJ2-1	AISESNRGNYNEQF
TRBV30	TRBJ2-1	AWSTPGGGSYNEQF
TRBV5-1	TRBJ1-2	ASRLSRQTPYGYT
TRBV7-8	TRBJ2-1	ASSSSGGFYNEQF
TRBV7-9	TRBJ2-7	ASSPRQGASEQY
TRBV29-1	TRBJ2-1	SVEGQGPDNEQF
TRBV2	TRBJ2-5	ASSVGPETQY
TRBV5-1	TRBJ2-3	ASSKTPGQGARGDTQY
TRBV30	TRBJ1-1	AWINLGAF
TRBV6-6	TRBJ1-1	ASNFGGPGTEAF
TRBV20-1	TRBJ2-1	SAYNSNEQF
TRBV14	TRBJ2-5	ASSYQVWVPLPETQY
TRBV5-1	TRBJ1-2	ASSLEGVNGYT
TRBV5-1	TRBJ2-3	ASSKGLAGASTDTQY
TRBV4-2	TRBJ1-5	ASSQGLTNRMPQH
TRBV7-8	TRBJ2-4	ASSSGPRDIQY
TRBV7-2	TRBJ1-3	ASSPDRASSGNTIY
TRBV7-2	TRBJ2-7	ASSPAYEQY
TRBV18	TRBJ1-2	ASSPGQEAYGYT
TRBV5-6	TRBJ1-1	ASSLLQGNTEAF
TRBV19	TRBJ1-5	ASRGGIDSNQPQH
TRBV7-2	TRBJ2-3	ASSVTGTGQY
TRBV4-1	TRBJ2-7	ASSLRTGSHYEQY
TRBV7-6	TRBJ2-5	ASSLIGTGKETQY
TRBV5-1	TRBJ2-5	ASKRAAARKETQY
TRBV5-6	TRBJ2-3	ASSSLAGGRGDTQY
TRBV13	TRBJ1-3	ASSLWGGAGNTIY
TRBV30	TRBJ1-5	AWSVLSVSNQPQH
TRBV6-9	TRBJ2-1	ASSPTEGTNNEQF
TRBV9	TRBJ2-2	ASSVEVGGTGELF
TRBV4-1	TRBJ1-2	ASSQGLANYGYT
TRBV7-9	TRBJ2-3	ASLSRRDLTDTQY
TRBV6-1	TRBJ1-5	ASSDTDRQH
TRBV5-5	TRBJ2-4	ASQREVPKNIQY
TRBV6-6	TRBJ2-7	ASSSGHNYEQY
TRBV21-1	TRBJ1-5	ASSNRADRSGQPQH
TRBV29-1	TRBJ2-7	SVAQGADEQY
TRBV4-1	TRBJ2-1	ASSQGSGVGLGDEQF
TRBV5-1	TRBJ2-3	ASSLSERNLDTQY